This TCR beta chain was found in a study of T-cell memory formation after mild COVID-19. Study-wide findings and caveats: Later expanders leaned CD4+, whereas day 15 to 85 contracting clones were balanced CD4/CD8. Cross-reactive memory appears to have joined, as suggested by some responding clones showing up in pre-infection memory.

UMIs and sample barcodes were carried by the TCR alpha and TCR beta cDNA libraries that 5'RACE produced using constant-segment primers. MiXCR was run by TCRdb on the 5' RACE reads, yielding one entry per CDR3 protein. The sample gives about 40,000 distinct CDR3 sequences, about 10% of which show up once; less than 30% is in the top ten. Looked up from germline, CDR1 is SGHRS and CDR2 is YFSETQ. V lost 4 bases and J lost 0; bases outside the gene matches: 2. CDR3 length: 15 residues. This clonotype came up many times. Its antigen remains unknown. The TCR originated in a man between 18 and 29 years old who had mild COVID-19 (a few samples of this study predate the infection). Cell type and time point are not known. The rearrangement links TRBV5-1 to TRBJ2-1; 9 bases line up with TRBD2. Sequenced material: PBMCs or a T cell subset sorted from them (not recorded which). CDR3 coding DNA: TGCGCCAGCAGCCTAGCGGGGAGCTCCTACAATGAGCAGTTCTTC. It yields the protein CASSLAGSSYNEQFF. The full variable domain, completed using reference TRBV5-1 and TRBJ2-1, is KAGVTQTPRYLIKTRGQQVTLSCSPISGHRSVSWYQQTPGQGLQFLFEYFSETQRNKGNFPGRFSGRQFSNSRSEMNVSTLELGDSALYLCASSLAGSSYNEQFFGPGTRLTVL.